The 20 T cell receptor beta chains given below trace back to one sample, sequenced in a study of blood T cell repertoires in COVID-19. The data were produced by immunoSEQ multiplex PCR, yet TCRdb's version contains in-frame clones alone and is incomplete. The data show fewer than 350,000 clones, around 90% seen once. Sample: peripheral blood. The receptors shown here come from a man between 18 and 29 years old with active or convalescent COVID-19.

The chain has TRBV6-2 or TRBV6-3 and TRBJ2-7, with no clear D. V lost 3 bases to trimming and J lost 2 bases, with 5 bases between them. Germline V gene data show CDR1 as MNHEY and CDR2 as SVGEGT. CDR3 size: 12 residues. CDR3 residues: CASSYGPYEQYF. The CDR3 DNA follows: TGTGCCAGCAGTTATGGGCCCTACGAGCAGTACTTC.

This clone is labeled medium-sized (0.01 to 0.1%). The chain combines TRBV12-3 or TRBV12-4 with TRBJ2-1; 7 bases fit TRBD2. The trim removed 5 bases at V and 10 bases at J, leaving 2 bases unmatched. This CDR3 comprises 11 residues. The CDR3 loop reads CASSELAEQFF. CDR3 coding DNA: TGTGCCAGCAGTGAACTAGCGGAGCAGTTCTTC.

This chain connects TRBV19 to TRBJ2-3; 7 bases align to TRBD2. V was clipped by 1 base and J by 2 bases; unmatched bases: 6. CDR1 is LNHDA and CDR2 is SQIVND in the germline V gene (reference sequence). CDR3 length: 16 amino acids. CDR3 sequence (DNA): TGTGCCAGTAGTATAGTAGCGGGTACATTCACAGATACGCAGTATTTT. It codes for CASSIVAGTFTDTQYF.

This sequence joins TRBV2 and TRBJ1-2, with 10 bases lining up with TRBD1. This CDR3 contains 13 residues. J lost 7 bases, V lost 7 bases, and 6 bases had no gene match. Germline V gene lookup returns CDR1 SNHLY and CDR2 FYNNEI. The CDR3 coding sequence is TGTGCCAGCATCCCGGGACAGGGGCCTGGCTACACCTTC. This codes for CASIPGQGPGYTF.

This chain joins TRBV10-3 and TRBJ1-1; D not resolved. This CDR3 is built from 13 residues. The V gene lost 11 bases and the J gene lost 2 bases, with 15 bases spanning the gap. Germline CDR1 reads ENHRY; CDR2 reads SYGVKD. The CDR3 DNA sequence: TGTGCCTATAGCCCCACCCTAAACACTGAAGCTTTCTTT. It yields the protein CAYSPTLNTEAFF.

The chain employs TRBV5-6 and TRBJ2-7, with TRBD2 matching 12 bases. V shed 3 bases and J 1 base; nucleotides not matched to a gene: 5. Looked up from germline, CDR1 is SGHDT and CDR2 is YYEEEE. The CDR3 is 16 amino acids. The CDR3: CASSYPTSGGSYEQYF. CDR3 coding DNA: TGTGCCAGCAGCTACCCGACTAGCGGGGGATCCTACGAGCAGTACTTC.

The chain has TRBV19 and TRBJ2-1; D gene ambiguous. Germline-derived CDR1 and CDR2 are LNHDA and SQIVND (reference sequence). The CDR3 consists of 13 residues. V lost 3 bases and J 5 bases, leaving 8 bases between the germline ends. DNA of the CDR3: TGTGCCAGTAGTATGAGGTCAGACAATGAGCAGTTCTTC. This encodes CASSMRSDNEQFF.

V is TRBV5-4 and J is TRBJ1-6, with D uncertain. V gave up 4 bases and J gave up 7 bases, with 12 bases separating them. CDR3 length: 14 amino acids. Germline CDR1 and CDR2: SGHNT and YYREEE (reference sequence). CDR3 in DNA: TGTGCCAGCAGCCTCGGGATTCCCAATTCACCCCTCCACTTT. Protein: CASSLGIPNSPLHF.

This rearrangement joins TRBV2 to TRBJ2-3; D is unresolved. From germline, CDR1 is SNHLY and CDR2 FYNNEI. This CDR3 region has 11 residues. The V end was cut by 8 bases, the J end by 5 bases, with 8 bases between. CDR3 protein: CASLFLDTQYF. CDR3 DNA sequence: TGTGCCAGCCTTTTTTTAGATACGCAGTATTTT.

The J gene is TRBJ2-7, the V gene TRBV4-2, with 7 nucleotides matching TRBD1. The CDR3 contains 16 residues. V shed 0 bases and J 0 bases; nucleotides not matched to a gene: 5. Germline V gene lookup returns CDR1 LGHNA and CDR2 YNFKEQ. The CDR3 coding sequence is TGTGCCAGCAGCCAAGATCAGGGGGACAGCTCCTACGAGCAGTACTTC. The encoded protein is CASSQDQGDSSYEQYF.

The V gene is TRBV21-1, the J gene TRBJ1-6; TRBD1, the D gene given by the table, was not confirmed from the DNA. TRBV21-1 corresponds to a pseudogene. The CDR3 loop spans 17 amino acids. CDR3 sequence reads: CASSKTRTGAANSPLHF. The CDR3 region has the DNA TGTGCCAGCAGCAAAACACGGACAGGGGCTGCTAATTCACCCCTCCACTTT.

DNA for the CDR3: TGTGCCAGCACCGGGACAGGGGGCATCTACGAGCAGTACTTC. Encoded protein: CASTGTGGIYEQYF. The rearrangement links TRBV25-1 to TRBJ2-7, with 12 bases fitting TRBD1. The germline V gene encodes CDR1 MGHDK and CDR2 SYGVNS. J was trimmed by 3 bases and V by 7 bases; bases with no gene match: 4. The CDR3 loop spans 14 amino acids.

The chain recombines TRBV4-2 with TRBJ2-7; TRBD2 agrees at 11 bases. Per germline, CDR1 LGHNA and CDR2 YNFKEQ. Germline trimming cut 2 bases from V and 0 bases from J; bases unmatched to any gene: 6. The CDR3 is made up of 17 amino acids. CDR3 nucleotide sequence: TGTGCCAGCAGCCAAAAACACGGGACTAGCGGCTCCTACGAGCAGTACTTC. This translates into CASSQKHGTSGSYEQYF.

This chain connects TRBV13 to TRBJ2-7; D may be TRBD2 (5 bases). Per germline, CDR1 PRHDT and CDR2 FYEKMQ (reference sequence). This CDR3 is 15 amino acids long. Trimming removed 1 base at V and 0 bases at J, with 10 bases between. In DNA form, the CDR3 reads TGTGCCAGCAGCTTAGATCCGGGGAGCTCCTACGAGCAGTACTTC. This encodes CASSLDPGSSYEQYF.

The genes are TRBV3-1 (or the pseudogene TRBV3-2) and TRBJ1-1; D is possibly TRBD1 (5 bases). Trimming cost V 3 bases and J 0 bases, with 11 bases left between them. From germline, CDR1 is LGHDT and CDR2 YNNKEL (reference sequence). The CDR3 has 15 amino acids. The CDR3 sequence: CASSQTAIMNTEAFF. The DNA for the CDR3 is TGTGCCAGCAGCCAGACAGCTATAATGAACACTGAAGCTTTCTTT.

This chain links TRBV7-2 with TRBJ2-1; TRBD2 matches 9 bases. The CDR3 covers 18 residues. In germline, CDR1 is SGHTA, CDR2 FQGNSA. The junction had 12 bases not matched to a gene; V was cut back by 1 base and J by 5 bases. This chain's CDR3 is CASSLGLAGYNTNNEQFF. CDR3 DNA sequence: TGTGCCAGCAGCTTAGGTCTAGCGGGGTACAATACCAACAATGAGCAGTTCTTC.

This rearrangement joins TRBV10-1 to TRBJ2-7, with 7 bases fitting TRBD1. Looked up from germline, CDR1 is WNHNN and CDR2 is SYGVQD (reference sequence). The CDR3 is 13 residues long. After removal of 5 bases from V and 2 bases from J, the junction contained 3 bases not matched to a gene. CDR3 in amino acids: CASSPQGAYEQYF. The CDR3, as DNA: TGCGCCAGCAGTCCTCAGGGGGCCTACGAGCAGTACTTC.

V usage is TRBV15 and J usage is TRBJ2-1, with TRBD2 matching 7 bases. The CDR3 is 17 amino acids. Germline loops: CDR1 LNHNV, CDR2 YYDKDF (reference sequence). The V segment lost 7 bases and the J segment 1 base; nucleotides outside the gene matches: 13. The CDR3, as DNA: TGTGCCACCAAAAAGCGGCCAGGGAGGGATTCCTACAATGAGCAGTTCTTC. Translating gives CATKKRPGRDSYNEQFF.

V gene TRBV10-3 combines with J gene TRBJ2-1; 10 bases are shared with TRBD2. V lost 6 bases to trimming and J lost 5 bases; unmatched junction nucleotides: 19. The germline CDR1 and CDR2 sequences are ENHRY and SYGVKD. The length of the CDR3 is 19 residues. Here the CDR3 reads CAISLTSGAREGFHNEQFF. CDR3 in DNA: TGTGCCATCAGCCTCACTAGCGGGGCCCGCGAGGGGTTTCACAATGAGCAGTTCTTC.

The chain joins TRBV18 to TRBJ2-7; TRBD2 matches at 7 bases. V dropped 1 base and J dropped 1; count of bases not matched to a gene: 13. The CDR3 totals 18 residues. In germline, CDR1 is KGHSH, CDR2 LQKENI. CDR3 nucleotides: TGTGCCAGCTCACCACGCCCGGGGGGAGAAAAGAGGTCCTACGAGCAGTACTTC. It encodes CASSPRPGGEKRSYEQYF.